These T cell receptor beta chains were read from a single sample in a study of shared clonotypes between healthy human individuals. The protocol was immunoSEQ multiplex PCR, while the TCRdb copy is restricted to in-frame clones and leaves out a portion. The sample contains approximately 2,000,000 clones, roughly 92% of which appear only once. The sequenced sample was naive CD4+ T cells from PBMCs. The receptor set was obtained from a man aged 18 to 35 in good health. Some clones in this sample may be carry-over from other donors' samples. Each CDR3 is given with its conserved first and last residue. Fields, in order: D gene, V gene, clone size, J gene, CDR3 DNA, CDR3 protein. The D gene is left open where the match is weak. Rows give clone size only sometimes, using once, few, many, or a class for an expanded clone.

TRBD2	TRBV18	-	TRBJ2-3	TGTGCCAGCTCACCACCGCTAGCGGGAGAAACGCAGTATTTT	CASSPPLAGETQYF
-	TRBV27	-	TRBJ2-6	TGTGCCAGCAGGCGCCTGGACGGTTCTGGGGCCAACGTCCTGACTTTC	CASRRLDGSGANVLTF
-	TRBV2	-	TRBJ1-2	TGTGCCAGCAGTAGCCAGGGTGGATATGGCTACACCTTC	CASSSQGGYGYTF
-	TRBV4-3	once	TRBJ1-5	TGCGCCAGCAGCCATGATGGTGGGGGCAATCAGCCCCAGCATTTT	CASSHDGGGNQPQHF
-	TRBV28	-	TRBJ1-4	TGTGCCAGCAGTTTACCCGGGGCAGGGACAACTAATGAAAAACTGTTTTTT	CASSLPGAGTTNEKLFF
TRBD2	TRBV28	-	TRBJ2-7	TGTGCCAGCAGTTTTAGGCTAGCGGGAGTTTGGGGCGAGCAGTACTTC	CASSFRLAGVWGEQYF
TRBD1	TRBV5-1	-	TRBJ2-2	TGCGCCAGCAGCTCACCGGGACAGGGGGCGTCCGGGGAGCTGTTTTTT	CASSSPGQGASGELFF
TRBD1	TRBV19	-	TRBJ2-3	TGTGCCAGTACCTCGGGACAGGGGTGGACAGATACGCAGTATTTT	CASTSGQGWTDTQYF
-	TRBV14	once	TRBJ1-1	TGTGCCAGCAGCCAAGTCAATAGTGTCGGGAGGGAAGCTTTCTTT	CASSQVNSVGREAFF
TRBD2	TRBV6-6	-	TRBJ2-7	TGTGCCAGCAGTACCAGCGGGAGGGGGCTCTACGAGCAGTACTTC	CASSTSGRGLYEQYF
TRBD1	TRBV30	few	TRBJ1-5	TGTGCCTGGTCAGGCGACAGGGATCAGCCCCAGCATTTT	CAWSGDRDQPQHF
-	TRBV10-3	-	TRBJ1-5	TGTGCCATCAGTGAGTCAGGGACACAAGGCAATCAGCCCCAGCATTTT	CAISESGTQGNQPQHF
TRBD2	TRBV29-1	-	TRBJ2-6	TGCAGCGTCGGGGGGAGTTCTGGGGCCAACGTCCTGACTTTC	CSVGGSSGANVLTF
TRBD1	TRBV4-2	-	TRBJ2-5	TGTGCCAGCAGCCAAGGAACCGACAGGGGGCGGCGGGAGACCCAGTACTTC	CASSQGTDRGRRETQYF
TRBD1	TRBV5-1	-	TRBJ1-5	TGCGCCAGCAGCTTGGGAGGGACAGACAATCAGCCCCAGCATTTT	CASSLGGTDNQPQHF
TRBD2	TRBV4-3	-	TRBJ2-1	TGCGCCAGCAGCCAAGAGAGATTAGCGGGAGTTAGCAATGAGCAGTTCTTC	CASSQERLAGVSNEQFF
TRBD1	TRBV19	once	TRBJ2-7	TGTGCCAGTAGTCTCCGGGACAGGTCAACCGACGAGCAGTACTTC	CASSLRDRSTDEQYF
-	TRBV6-1	-	TRBJ1-3	TGTGCCAGCAGTGAATCGAGGGCAGTCTCTGGAAACACCATATATTTT	CASSESRAVSGNTIYF
-	TRBV29-1	-	TRBJ1-3	TGCAGCGTTGCAGGGGCGACTGGAAACACCATATATTTT	CSVAGATGNTIYF
-	TRBV5-6	once	TRBJ2-1	TGTGCCAGCAGCTTGGCCTCAGCGCTCCCCTCCTACAATGAGCAGTTCTTC	CASSLASALPSYNEQFF
-	TRBV28	few	TRBJ2-6	TGTGCCAGCAGTTTGGCGGGCTCTGCCTCTGGGGCCAACGTCCTGACTTTC	CASSLAGSASGANVLTF
-	TRBV9	-	TRBJ2-7	TGTGCCAGCAGCCAGACACCAAGCTCCTACGAGCAGTACTTC	CASSQTPSSYEQYF
-	TRBV5-6	-	TRBJ1-2	TGTGCCAGCAGCTTGGCGGTCCCAGGAGTCTATGGCTACACCTTC	CASSLAVPGVYGYTF
-	TRBV10-3	-	TRBJ1-2	TGTGCCATCAGTGCTGGGTCAGACTATGGCTACACCTTC	CAISAGSDYGYTF
-	TRBV28	once	TRBJ2-1	TGTGCCAGCAGTAAGAACAATGAGCAGTTCTTC	CASSKNNEQFF
-	TRBV6-1	-	TRBJ1-2	TGTGCCAGCAGTCCGACACGTAACTATGGCTACACCTTC	CASSPTRNYGYTF